One and the same sample provided the 28 T cell receptor beta chains below, sequenced in a study of cytomegalovirus exposure and HLA in healthy donors. A multiplex PCR was run with 60 Vbeta primers and 13 Jbeta primers. Sequencing used immunoSEQ multiplex PCR; TCRdb keeps in-frame clones, though not all of them. The table lists 75,000 to 100,000 clones, roughly 80% of them singletons. The sequencing sample was made of PBMCs. The receptor source for this set is a middle-aged man in good health and CMV-seronegative.

This clone was seen a few times. The rearrangement joins TRBV18 to TRBJ1-1; D possibly corresponds to TRBD1 (6 bases). The CDR3 totals 13 residues. V lost 4 bases to trimming and J lost 2 bases, with 8 bases between them. From germline, CDR1 is KGHSH and CDR2 LQKENI. CDR3 in amino acids: CASSRTDNTEAFF. CDR3 sequence (DNA): TGTGCCAGCTCACGGACAGACAACACTGAAGCTTTCTTT. The full variable domain, completed using reference TRBV18 and TRBJ1-1, is NAGVMQNPRHLVRRRGQEARLRCSPMKGHSHVYWYRQLPEEGLKFMVYLQKENIIDESGMPKERFSAEFPKEGPSILRIQQVVRGDSAAYFCASSRTDNTEAFFGQGTRLTVV.

The V and J genes are TRBV6-5 and TRBJ2-7; a possible D gene is TRBD1 (5 bases). CDR3 length: 14 amino acids. V lost 2 bases and J lost 1, with 9 bases in between. Germline V gives CDR1 MNHEY, CDR2 SVGAGI. As DNA, the CDR3 is TGTGCCAGCAGTTACCGCCGACAGTCCTACGAGCAGTACTTC. Encoded protein: CASSYRRQSYEQYF.

The chain recombines TRBV5-1 with TRBJ2-1, with 7 bases lining up with TRBD1. Germline V CDR1 and CDR2: SGHRS, YFSETQ. Germline trimming cut 0 bases from V and 1 base from J; bases unmatched to any gene: 1. This CDR3 has 15 amino acids. The CDR3 nucleotides are TGCGCCAGCAGCTTGGTACAGGGGTCCTACAATGAGCAGTTCTTC. This sequence encodes CASSLVQGSYNEQFF.

The rearrangement links TRBV19 to TRBJ2-7, with 7 bases fitting TRBD2. The CDR3 consists of 13 residues. From germline, CDR1 is LNHDA and CDR2 SQIVND (reference sequence). The ends lost 2 bases at V and 6 bases at J; junction bases unmatched: 4. The CDR3 nucleotides are TGTGCCAGTAGTATATCGGGGGGAAGCGAGCAGTACTTC. As protein: CASSISGGSEQYF.

This chain connects TRBV7-2 to TRBJ2-7, with D possibly matching TRBD1 (5 bases). This CDR3 has 14 residues. The V gene's germline CDR1 is SGHTA and CDR2 FQGNSA. V lost 0 bases, J lost 0 bases, and 6 bases lay in between. The CDR3, as DNA: TGTGCCAGCAGCTTAGCGGACACCTCCTACGAGCAGTACTTC. This sequence encodes CASSLADTSYEQYF. Drawing the rest from reference TRBV7-2 and TRBJ2-7, the complete variable domain is GAGVSQSPSNKVTEKGKDVELRCDPISGHTALYWYRQSLGQGLEFLIYFQGNSAPDKSGLPSDRFSAERTGGSVSTLTIQRTQQEDSAVYLCASSLADTSYEQYFGPGTRLTVT.

This clone was counted between two and nine times. This chain connects TRBV5-4 to TRBJ2-2; 12 bases match TRBD1. The J segment lost 3 bases and the V segment lost 6 bases, leaving 3 bases of the junction unmatched. Per germline, CDR1 SGHNT and CDR2 YYREEE (reference sequence). The CDR3 extends over 15 amino acids. CDR3 bases: TGTGCCAGCACCGGGACAGGGGGCGACACCGGGGAGCTGTTTTTT. This codes for CASTGTGGDTGELFF. Variable domain in full (rest from reference TRBV5-4 and TRBJ2-2): ETGVTQSPTHLIKTRGQQVTLRCSSQSGHNTVSWYQQALGQGPQFIFQYYREEENGRGNFPPRFSGLQFPNYSSELNVNALELDDSALYLCASTGTGGDTGELFFGEGSRLTVL.

The CDR3: CAISRTGDNTEAFF. Written as DNA, the CDR3 is TGTGCCATCAGCCGGACAGGGGACAACACTGAAGCTTTCTTT. V gene TRBV10-3 combines with J gene TRBJ1-1; TRBD1 aligns across 9 bases. The CDR3 runs to 14 residues. Germline V gene data show CDR1 as ENHRY and CDR2 as SYGVKD. V dropped 6 bases and J dropped 2; count of bases not matched to a gene: 4.

V gene TRBV6-4 combines with J gene TRBJ2-3; D gene unclear. Germline V gene lookup returns CDR1 MRHNA and CDR2 SNTAGT. Between the trimmed V and J ends, which lost 6 bases and 5 bases, there was a span of 6 bases. The CDR3 spans 11 residues. The CDR3 sequence: CASRTGDTQYF. The CDR3 DNA follows: TGTGCCAGCAGGACGGGAGATACGCAGTATTTT.

The rearrangement joins TRBV29-1 to TRBJ2-1; TRBD2 might be the D (7 bases). V was clipped by 5 bases and J by 4 bases, with 18 bases between them. In germline, CDR1 is SQVTM, CDR2 ANQGSEA. This CDR3 spans 15 amino acids. The CDR3: CSVSGGGSKYNEQFF. The CDR3 region has the DNA TGCAGCGTTTCTGGGGGCGGGAGTAAGTACAATGAGCAGTTCTTC.

This clone was counted only a few times. The chain uses TRBV28 and TRBJ2-7; TRBD2 is a possible D gene (5 bases). The V end was cut by 3 bases, the J end by 6 bases, with 6 bases between. This CDR3 has 11 amino acids. CDR1 and CDR2 from the germline V gene are MDHEN and SYDVKM. The CDR3: CASSLRAEQYF. CDR3 nucleotide sequence: TGTGCCAGCAGTTTGAGGGCCGAGCAGTACTTC.

The J gene is TRBJ2-1, the V gene TRBV29-1, with D maybe TRBD2 (7 bases). V was trimmed by 6 bases and J by 8 bases, leaving 14 bases between them. Germline-derived CDR1 and CDR2 are SQVTM and ANQGSEA. CDR3 length equals 12 residues. The CDR3 spells CSVKGGGDEQFF. Here the CDR3 DNA reads TGCAGCGTGAAAGGAGGGGGGGATGAGCAGTTCTTC.

This clone was seen more than once but under ten times. V is TRBV6-6 and J is TRBJ2-1; weak D call: TRBD2 (6 bases). The CDR3 is 14 amino acids. Trimming took 6 bases from V and 5 from J, leaving 14 bases between them. Germline CDR1 and CDR2: MNHNY and SVGAGI (reference sequence). The CDR3 region is CASREAGGNNEQFF. As DNA, the CDR3 is TGTGCCAGCAGAGAGGCTGGGGGGAACAATGAGCAGTTCTTC.

The rearrangement links TRBV7-9 to TRBJ2-1; 9 bases line up with TRBD2. There are 16 residues in the CDR3. CDR1 is SEHNR, CDR2 FQNEAQ, per germline (reference sequence). The ends lost 5 bases at V and 0 bases at J; junction bases unmatched: 5. The CDR3 here is CASSPRLADSYNEQFF. CDR3 bases: TGTGCCAGCAGCCCCCGACTAGCGGACTCCTACAATGAGCAGTTCTTC. The full variable domain, rest sourced from reference TRBV7-9 and TRBJ2-1, is DTGVSQNPRHKITKRGQNVTFRCDPISEHNRLYWYRQTLGQGPEFLTYFQNEAQLEKSRLLSDRFSAERPKGSFSTLEIQRTEQGDSAMYLCASSPRLADSYNEQFFGPGTRLTVL.

The CDR3 region is CASSRGLAGVGDTQYF. The CDR3 DNA is TGTGCCAGTAGTAGGGGACTAGCGGGAGTGGGAGATACGCAGTATTTT. The V call is TRBV19, the J call TRBJ2-3; 14 nucleotides line up with TRBD2. V dropped 4 bases and J dropped 5; count of bases not matched to a gene: 5. CDR3 length equals 16 residues. The V gene's germline CDR1 is LNHDA and CDR2 SQIVND (reference sequence).

The J gene is TRBJ2-2, the V gene TRBV5-6, with D unclear. The CDR3 covers 16 residues. V lost 1 base and J lost 1, with 11 bases in between. CDR1 is SGHDT and CDR2 is YYEEEE in the germline V gene. DNA of the CDR3: TGTGCCAGCAGCTTGTGGCATACATTGAACACCGGGGAGCTGTTTTTT. Translated, it gives CASSLWHTLNTGELFF.

The V gene is TRBV5-6, the J gene TRBJ1-4, with TRBD1 as a possible D gene (6 bases). The CDR3 is 16 residues long. Germline assignment: CDR1 SGHDT and CDR2 YYEEEE. Trimming removed 5 bases from V and 2 bases from J, with 16 bases in between. CDR3 sequence: CASRQNQGTTNEKLFF. The CDR3 DNA sequence: TGTGCCAGCAGACAAAATCAGGGGACCACTAATGAAAAACTGTTTTTT.

This chain connects TRBV5-4 to TRBJ2-7, with 10 bases fitting TRBD2. The V gene end was trimmed by 7 bases and the J gene end by 2 bases; junction bases not matched to a gene: 9. Germline-derived CDR1 and CDR2 are SGHNT and YYREEE (reference sequence). The CDR3 is 15 amino acids. CDR3 sequence reads: CASGLRTSGTYEQYF. CDR3 coding DNA: TGTGCCAGCGGACTAAGGACTAGCGGCACCTACGAGCAGTACTTC.

The CDR3 nucleotides are TGTGCCAGTAGTGTCGCGGGGCCCCAGCATTTT. This translates into CASSVAGPQHF. The chain has TRBV19 and TRBJ1-5; D is ambiguous. Germline CDR1 and CDR2: LNHDA and SQIVND (reference sequence). The CDR3 covers 11 residues. Trimming removed 5 bases from V and 9 bases from J, with 8 bases in between.

J is TRBJ1-1 and V is TRBV21-1. TRBV21-1 is a pseudogene segment. The CDR3 length is 15 residues. This chain's CDR3 is CASPGGPQWNTEAFF. Written as DNA, the CDR3 is TGTGCCAGCCCGGGGGGCCCACAGTGGAACACTGAAGCTTTCTTT.

The sample holds a few counts of this clone. V and J are TRBV5-4 and TRBJ1-1; possible D gene TRBD1, 5 bases. The CDR3 consists of 15 residues. Per germline, CDR1 SGHNT and CDR2 YYREEE (reference sequence). Trimming pared 0 bases from V and 1 base from J, leaving 10 bases between. The chain's CDR3 is CASSLGGLRNTEAFF. The CDR3 region has the DNA TGTGCCAGCAGCTTGGGGGGACTCAGGAACACTGAAGCTTTCTTT.

This chain connects TRBV28 to TRBJ2-5; D possibly corresponds to TRBD2 (6 bases). CDR1 and CDR2 from the germline V gene are MDHEN and SYDVKM. The CDR3 sequence is 13 residues long. Trimming shortened V by 8 bases and J by 5 bases, and 15 bases separated the two germline ends. The CDR3 here is CASWAGFSETQYF. The CDR3 DNA is TGTGCCAGCTGGGCGGGGTTCAGTGAGACCCAGTACTTC.

This clone was seen more than once but under ten times. The gene calls are TRBV19 and TRBJ2-2, with D perhaps TRBD1 (6 bases). The CDR3 sequence is 14 residues long. CDR1 is LNHDA, CDR2 SQIVND, per germline (reference sequence). The V end was cut by 5 bases, the J end by 3 bases, with 10 bases between. DNA of the CDR3: TGTGCCAGTAGTTGGACAGCCTACACCGGGGAGCTGTTTTTT. Its protein is CASSWTAYTGELFF.

This chain joins TRBV6-5 and TRBJ2-3; 8 bases align to TRBD2. V gave up 6 bases and J gave up 0 bases; unmatched junction bases: 5. This CDR3 is built from 15 residues. The germline CDR1 and CDR2 sequences are MNHEY and SVGAGI. CDR3 protein: CASRPAGGSTDTQYF. The CDR3 DNA is TGTGCCAGCAGGCCCGCGGGGGGTAGCACAGATACGCAGTATTTT.

V is TRBV30 and J is TRBJ1-5; 8 bases map to TRBD1. Germline V gene lookup returns CDR1 GTSNPN and CDR2 SVGIG (reference sequence). The CDR3 covers 13 residues. The J segment lost 5 bases and the V segment lost 1 base, leaving 1 base of the junction unmatched. CDR3 coding DNA: TGTGCCTGGAGTGGACAGGGGTATCAGCCCCAGCATTTT. Residues: CAWSGQGYQPQHF.

CDR3 in amino acids: CASSLGQEANYGYTF. The CDR3 nucleotides are TGTGCCAGCTCATTGGGACAGGAGGCTAACTATGGCTACACCTTC. V usage is TRBV18 and J usage is TRBJ1-2; 8 nucleotides match TRBD1. This CDR3 has 15 amino acids. In germline, CDR1 is KGHSH, CDR2 LQKENI. The J segment lost 0 bases and the V segment lost 5 bases, leaving 5 bases of the junction unmatched.

This clone was observed a single time. The CDR3 sequence is CASSLGRLAGDEQYF. In DNA form, the CDR3 reads TGTGCCAGCAGCTTAGGAAGGCTAGCGGGAGACGAGCAGTACTTC. The chain joins TRBV7-9 to TRBJ2-7; 10 nucleotides align to TRBD2. With V trimmed by 1 base and J by 5 bases, 5 bases remained unmatched. This CDR3 has 15 amino acids. Per the germline V gene, CDR1 is SEHNR and CDR2 is FQNEAQ (reference sequence). The full variable domain, completed using reference TRBV7-9 and TRBJ2-7, is DTGVSQNPRHKITKRGQNVTFRCDPISEHNRLYWYRQTLGQGPEFLTYFQNEAQLEKSRLLSDRFSAERPKGSFSTLEIQRTEQGDSAMYLCASSLGRLAGDEQYFGPGTRLTVT.

The rearrangement links TRBV6-1 to TRBJ1-5; maybe TRBD1 (5 bases). Germline CDR1 MNHNS, CDR2 SASEGT. The length of the CDR3 is 15 residues. The V and J ends lost 5 bases and 4 bases respectively, with 15 bases between them. DNA of the CDR3: TGTGCCAGCAGTCAGGGAGGTAATTGGAATCAGCCCCAGCATTTT. The encoded protein is CASSQGGNWNQPQHF.

The genes are TRBV11-2 and TRBJ2-1; 10 bases are shared with TRBD2. The V segment lost 2 bases and the J segment 8 bases; nucleotides outside the gene matches: 3. Germline V CDR1 and CDR2: SGHAT, FQNNGV. The CDR3 has 14 amino acids. The CDR3 DNA is TGTGCCAGCAGCTTACTAGCGGGAGTATATGAGCAGTTCTTC. Encoded protein: CASSLLAGVYEQFF.